These 8 T cell receptor beta chains share one sample of origin, sequenced in a study of beta chain features in type 1 diabetes. cDNA synthesis used the whole RNA isolate, giving expressed TCRB sequences. Method: immunoSEQ multiplex PCR; TCRdb's copy keeps in-frame clones and lacks some. Altogether around 240,000 clones are present, around 10% being singletons, with the ten largest covering 0.03% to 0.035%. Sequenced input: naive CD4+ T cells from blood. The receptors here all came from a woman under 30 in good health.

This chain connects TRBV6-5 to TRBJ2-7; 10 nucleotides match TRBD1. This CDR3 is built from 15 residues. Germline CDR1 MNHEY, CDR2 SVGAGI. Losses at the gene ends were 6 bases for V and 3 bases for J; bases not matched to a gene: 8. The DNA of the CDR3 is TGTGCCAGCAGGCGTACGACAGGGGGCTTCTACGAGCAGTACTTC. This codes for CASRRTTGGFYEQYF.

V gene TRBV2 combines with J gene TRBJ2-6; tentative D call: TRBD1 (5 bases). The V end lost 5 bases, the J end lost 1 base, and 9 bases lay between the germline ends. This CDR3 spans 15 amino acids. The germline V gene encodes CDR1 SNHLY and CDR2 FYNNEI. The CDR3 loop is CASSLTGSGANVLTF. CDR3 nucleotides: TGTGCCAGCAGTTTAACAGGTTCTGGGGCCAACGTCCTGACTTTC.

The chain employs TRBV10-3 and TRBJ1-5; 7 bases fit TRBD1. V dropped 2 bases and J dropped 2; count of bases not matched to a gene: 6. The CDR3 has 16 amino acids. Germline CDR1 ENHRY, CDR2 SYGVKD. CDR3 in DNA: TGTGCCATCAGTGAGGCGACAGGGAGTGGCAATCAGCCCCAGCATTTT. Protein: CAISEATGSGNQPQHF.

This clone was seen a few times. The chain is built from TRBV7-2 and TRBJ2-1; 14 bases fit TRBD2. J gave up 9 bases and V 3 bases, and 7 bases lay outside the gene matches. Germline lookup yields CDR1 SGHTA and CDR2 FQGNSA. The CDR3 contains 16 residues. For the CDR3, the DNA is TGTGCCAGCAGCTTGACCGGGACTAGCGGGAGCGGTGAGCAGTTCTTC. It yields the protein CASSLTGTSGSGEQFF.

CDR3 loop: CASSLQYGSYEQYF. The CDR3 region has the DNA TGTGCCAGCAGCTTACAGTATGGCTCCTACGAGCAGTACTTC. This chain links TRBV11-2 with TRBJ2-7; D is unresolved. The CDR3 sequence is 14 residues long. Per the germline V gene, CDR1 is SGHAT and CDR2 is FQNNGV. Trimming cost V 2 bases and J 0 bases, with 8 bases left between them.

The CDR3 region has the DNA TGTGCCAGCAGCTTGTGGGCTCCCCGAGGGTATGGCTACACCTTC. The encoded protein is CASSLWAPRGYGYTF. This sequence joins TRBV5-4 and TRBJ1-2, with no clear D. V dropped 1 base and J dropped 5 bases, with 15 bases sitting between them. Germline CDR1 reads SGHNT; CDR2 reads YYREEE (reference sequence). This CDR3 spans 15 amino acids.

The chain employs TRBV10-3 and TRBJ1-5, with 11 positions matching TRBD1. The germline CDR1 and CDR2 sequences are ENHRY and SYGVKD. The CDR3 runs 14 residues. V lost 6 bases to trimming and J lost 7 bases; unmatched junction nucleotides: 5. CDR3 coding DNA: TGTGCCATCAGCAGGACAGGGGGCGAGCAGCCCCAGCATTTT. Its protein product is CAISRTGGEQPQHF.

The chain couples TRBV5-6 to TRBJ1-3; D remains ambiguous. V dropped 4 bases and J dropped 3 bases, with 11 bases sitting between them. CDR3 length: 14 residues. The V gene's germline CDR1 is SGHDT and CDR2 YYEEEE. The CDR3 DNA follows: TGTGCCAGCAGCCCTGACATCGGTGGAAACACCATATATTTT. Amino acid sequence: CASSPDIGGNTIYF.